One T cell receptor beta chain is described in this entry. Its target is unknown. Together with a sample-barcoded 5' primer, a J-beta primer mix was included in a second PCR lasting roughly 7 to 11 cycles. TCRdb reprocessed the 5' RACE reads via MiXCR and lists one record per CDR3 protein. In the table there are over a million distinct CDR3 sequences, 40% to 55% of which are singletons. The record originates from a study of blood T cells in healthy people across ages. Study observations and caveats: The long-lived group displayed more naive CD4+ cells, plus higher diversity, than the aged donors did.

The origin of this receptor is a woman aged 55-70 years in good health. The sequenced material came from blood.

The CDR3 here is CASSSDTSNGEAFF. The CDR3 coding sequence is TGTGCCAGCAGCTCGGACACCTCCAACGGTGAAGCTTTCTTT. V and J are TRBV7-8 and TRBJ1-1, with D maybe TRBD1 (5 bases). This CDR3 is built from 14 residues. Germline-derived CDR1 and CDR2 are SGHVS and FQNEAQ. Trimming left V 4 bases short and J 7 bases short, with 16 bases between.